The 21 T cell receptor beta chains presented below share a single source sample, sequenced in a study of T cell clonality in common variable immunodeficiency (dated by TCRdb to the mid-2010s). The protocol used for the library was the immunoSEQ multiplex PCR assay. This immuneACCESS table, as held by TCRdb, lists in-frame sequences with V and J called but not all clones. Of the missing ones, under half trace to an unresolved V gene in checked studies; the others have no known cause. Here the sample lists tens of thousands of clones, none seen once only. About 4.5% of the sample is held by the ten biggest clonotypes. Material: peripheral blood mononuclear cells. The receptors originated from a person aged 18 to 70 in good health.

Comment on this clone: With the read ending 3 residues before the CDR3 end, the germline J gene is used to fill in that end. The gene calls are TRBV7-9 and TRBJ1-1, with D perhaps TRBD1 (6 bases). Looked up from germline, CDR1 is SEHNR and CDR2 is FQNEAQ (reference sequence). The length of the CDR3 is 13 residues. The part of the CDR3 DNA that was read is TGTGCCAGCAGCTTAGCGCTTCAGGGGGAA. Its protein product is CASSLALQGE. Given in full, the CDR3 is CASSLALQGEAFF.

This clone was seen repeatedly, ten times or more. Read sequence stops 3 residues before the CDR3 end, and the germline J gene provides the missing end. The chain combines TRBV7-2 with TRBJ1-5; D may be TRBD1 (6 bases). Germline lookup yields CDR1 SGHTA and CDR2 FQGNSA. This CDR3 region has 14 residues. The V end was cut by 2 bases, the J end by 7 bases, with 12 bases between. The sequenced CDR3 bases are TGTGCCAGCAGCTTAAGACCCCAGGGGCAGCCC. Its protein product is CASSLRPQGQP. The CDR3, in full, reads CASSLRPQGQPQHF. Together with reference TRBV7-2 and TRBJ1-5, the CDR3 gives the full variable domain: GAGVSQSPSNKVTEKGKDVELRCDPISGHTALYWYRQSLGQGLEFLIYFQGNSAPDKSGLPSDRFSAERTGGSVSTLTIQRTQQEDSAVYLCASSLRPQGQPQHFGDGTRLSIL.

The sample holds a few counts of this clone. The read halts 3 residues ahead of the CDR3 end, with the missing end drawn from the germline J gene. This chain uses TRBV30 with TRBJ2-5; D not certain. V gave up 2 bases and J gave up 2 bases, with 12 bases separating them. CDR1 and CDR2 (germline): GTSNPN, SVGIG (reference sequence). The CDR3 is 14 amino acids. The CDR3 region is CAWSSDVTQETQYF. The CDR3 DNA, read in part, is TGTGCCTGGAGTAGTGATGTCACACAAGAGACC.

This clone occurred many times. With the read ending 3 residues before the CDR3 end, the germline J gene is used to fill in that end. The chain carries TRBV10-1 and TRBJ2-1; TRBD2 agrees at 9 bases. The CDR3 sequence is 13 residues long. The trim removed 6 bases at V and 4 bases at J, leaving 1 base unmatched. Germline assignment: CDR1 WNHNN and CDR2 SYGVQD (reference sequence). CDR3 protein: CASSLAGYNEQFF. The sequenced part of the CDR3 DNA is TGCGCCAGCAGCCTAGCGGGGTACAATGAG.

This clone was seen repeatedly, ten times or more. The CDR3 loop is CAWSRHMNEQFF. The DNA read from the CDR3 is TGTGCCTGGAGTCGCCACATGAATGAG. The chain couples TRBV30 to TRBJ2-1; D unresolved. Read sequence stops 3 residues before the CDR3 end, and the germline J gene provides the missing end. V lost 2 bases, J lost 7 bases, and 9 bases lay in between. This CDR3 spans 12 amino acids. In germline, CDR1 is GTSNPN, CDR2 SVGIG (reference sequence).

A word on this clone: The read terminates 3 residues ahead of where the CDR3 ends, so the germline J gene completes it. The genes are TRBV11-2 and TRBJ2-7, with 7 bases matching TRBD2. The germline V gene has CDR1 SGHAT and CDR2 FQNNGV. The CDR3 is 13 residues long. Unmatched junction bases numbered 6, after V lost 6 bases and J lost 4 bases. Partial CDR3 DNA: TGTGCCAGCAGTTCCGGGACTATATACGAG. Translated: CASSSGTIYE. The complete CDR3 sequence is CASSSGTIYEQYF.

This clone was seen at least ten times. The CDR3 end falls 3 residues outside the read, so it is completed with the germline J gene. The chain joins TRBV19 to TRBJ1-5, with D possibly TRBD1 on 5 matching bases. V was clipped by 6 bases and J by 2 bases, with 14 bases between them. The CDR3 consists of 15 residues. Germline V gene lookup returns CDR1 LNHDA and CDR2 SQIVND (reference sequence). The sequenced part of the CDR3 DNA is TGTGCCAGTAGGGGGGGGAAGGATGGCAATCAGCCC. It codes for CASRGGKDGNQP. The whole CDR3 reads CASRGGKDGNQPQHF.

About this clone: The read comes to an end 3 residues before the CDR3 does, leaving the germline J gene to fill in the end. V gene TRBV10-2 combines with J gene TRBJ1-4; no clear D. V gave up 0 bases and J gave up 8 bases, with 7 bases separating them. This CDR3 contains 13 residues. Germline V CDR1 and CDR2: WSHSY, SAAADI. The chain's CDR3 is CASSESTAEKLFF. CDR3 DNA, as far as it was read: TGCGCCAGCAGTGAGTCAACAGCCGAAAAA.

At least ten counts were recorded for this clone. The read terminates 3 residues ahead of where the CDR3 ends, so the germline J gene completes it. The chain carries TRBV29-1 and TRBJ1-1, with 7 bases identical to TRBD1. CDR1 and CDR2 (germline): SQVTM, ANQGSEA. V trimming: 3 bases; J trimming: 0 bases; junction bases outside the gene matches: 7. This CDR3 has 15 residues. Partial CDR3 DNA: TGCAGCGTTGATTCCTACAGGGGAATGAACACTGAA. This sequence encodes CSVDSYRGMNTE. The whole CDR3 region reads CSVDSYRGMNTEAFF.

Concerning this clone: The read finishes 3 residues shy of the CDR3 end, and the germline J gene is used to complete it. This chain connects TRBV20-1 to TRBJ1-2, with 7 bases identical to TRBD1. Germline lookup yields CDR1 DFQATT and CDR2 SNEGSKA (reference sequence). The CDR3 spans 13 residues. Trimming removed 4 bases from V and 4 bases from J; junction bases left unmatched: 6. Incomplete CDR3 DNA: TGCAGTGCTAACAGTCCAGGGGGCTATGGC. Its translation is CSANSPGGYG. The entire CDR3 reads CSANSPGGYGYTF.

Many counts were recorded for this clone. The read ends 3 residues shy of where the CDR3 ends; the end is completed using the germline J gene. The rearrangement uses TRBV4-1 and TRBJ2-6; D unresolved. The CDR3 extends over 12 amino acids. V was pared by 4 bases and J by 6 bases, with 4 bases between. Germline V gene sequence: CDR1 MGHRA, CDR2 YSYEKL. The sequenced part of the CDR3 DNA is TGCGCCAGCAGCCGGCTGGCCAACGTC. Translated, it gives CASSRLANV. The entire CDR3 sequence reads CASSRLANVLTF.

This clone has a handful of counts. Coverage ceases 3 residues before the CDR3 finishes, and the germline J gene fills in the end. J is TRBJ2-3 and V is TRBV30; 8 nucleotides match TRBD1. Looked up from germline, CDR1 is GTSNPN and CDR2 is SVGIG (reference sequence). The CDR3 has 13 amino acids. The chain's CDR3 is CAWSGDRTQPQYF. The sequenced CDR3 bases are TGTGCCTGGAGTGGGGACAGGACCCAGCCG. Using reference TRBV30 and TRBJ2-3 for the parts outside the CDR3, the full variable domain is SQTIHQWPATLVQPVGSPLSLECTVEGTSNPNLYWYRQAAGRGLQLLFYSVGIGQISSEVPQNLSASRPQDRQFILSSKKLLLSDSGFYLCAWSGDRTQPQYFGPGTRLTVL.

This clone was detected a few times. With the read ending 3 residues before the CDR3 end, the germline J gene is used to fill in that end. The V and J genes are TRBV25-1 and TRBJ1-2, with D uncertain. Germline loops: CDR1 MGHDK, CDR2 SYGVNS. This CDR3 has 13 residues. The DNA read from the CDR3 is TGTGCCAGCAGTGAGGGTGACTCGTACGGC. Protein product: CASSEGDSYG. The full CDR3 sequence reads CASSEGDSYGYTF.

This clone was seen repeatedly, ten times or more. The CDR3 DNA, read in part, is TGTGCCATCAGTGAGGAGTGGTTCGGTGAG. Protein product: CAISEEWFGE. The entire CDR3 sequence reads CAISEEWFGEQFF. The V call is TRBV10-3, the J call TRBJ2-1, with no clear D. The read is 3 residues too short to cover the CDR3 end, so that end is filled in from the germline J gene. Germline assignment: CDR1 ENHRY and CDR2 SYGVKD. CDR3 length: 13 residues. Between the trimmed V and J ends, which lost 2 bases and 9 bases, there was a span of 11 bases.

There are many counts of this clone. From the germline J gene comes the end of the CDR3, since the read stops 3 residues before it. The J gene is TRBJ2-2, the V gene TRBV7-3, with TRBD2 matching 13 bases. V was pared by 2 bases and J by 6 bases, with 6 bases of the junction left unmatched. Germline V gene sequence: CDR1 SGHTA, CDR2 FQGTGA. This CDR3 is built from 17 residues. CDR3 DNA, as far as it was read: TGTGCCAGCAGCTTAGCGCCGGGACTAGCGGGACCCGGGGAG. The encoded protein is CASSLAPGLAGPGE. The whole CDR3 region reads CASSLAPGLAGPGELFF.

As regards this clone: The read gets to within 3 residues of the CDR3 end, and the germline J gene fills in the rest. This sequence joins TRBV7-6 and TRBJ2-3, with 9 bases that match TRBD2. V trimming: 8 bases; J trimming: 0 bases; junction bases outside the gene matches: 12. Germline V lookup: CDR1 SGHVS, CDR2 FNYEAQ. This CDR3 contains 17 residues. CDR3 residues: CASHLAGSILSTDTQYF. The CDR3 DNA, read in part, is TGTGCCAGCCACCTAGCGGGATCCATCTTAAGCACAGATACG.

This clone was detected ten times or more. The read stops 3 residues short of the end of the CDR3; the missing end is completed from the germline J gene. The chain links TRBV5-4 to TRBJ1-2, with D possibly matching TRBD1 (6 bases). CDR3 length equals 14 residues. The V gene's germline CDR1 is SGHNT and CDR2 YYREEE (reference sequence). V was clipped by 5 bases and J by 3 bases, with 14 bases between them. CDR3 in amino acids: CASRGRGGDYGYTF. CDR3 DNA, as far as it was read: TGTGCCAGCAGGGGTCGGGGGGGCGACTATGGC.

This clone was counted a few times. Read data end 3 residues before the CDR3 end; the end is taken from the germline J gene. This chain connects TRBV19 to TRBJ2-3, with a tentative D call TRBD2 (5 bases). This CDR3 comprises 15 residues. Per germline, CDR1 LNHDA and CDR2 SQIVND (reference sequence). This chain's CDR3 is CASSIAGGLNQPQYF. Partial CDR3 DNA: TGTGCCAGTAGTATCGCAGGAGGTTTAAATCAGCCG. Together with reference TRBV19 and TRBJ2-3, the CDR3 gives the full variable domain: DGGITQSPKYLFRKEGQNVTLSCEQNLNHDAMYWYRQDPGQGLRLIYYSQIVNDFQKGDIAEGYSVSREKKESFPLTVTSAQKNPTAFYLCASSIAGGLNQPQYFGPGTRLTVL.

This clone was counted at least ten times. This CDR3 reads CASSLMTGGAYEQYF. The sequenced CDR3 bases are TGTGCCAGCAGCTTAATGACGGGCGGGGCCTACGAG. The V gene is TRBV7-2, the J gene TRBJ2-7; a possible D gene is TRBD2 (6 bases). The CDR3 end is not reached by the read, which stops 3 residues before it; the germline J gene fills it in. Germline V gives CDR1 SGHTA, CDR2 FQGNSA. The CDR3 extends over 15 amino acids. V was cut by 2 bases and J by 2 bases, with 13 bases left in between.

This clone occurred many times. One end of the junction fails to match germline, which may point to a read error. The CDR3 end lies 3 residues beyond the end of the read and is filled in from the germline J gene. In the same sample, other DNA sequences code for this CDR3. V and J are TRBV6-1 and TRBJ2-1, with TRBD1 matching over 11 bases. The CDR3 extends over 15 amino acids. CDR1 and CDR2 from the germline V gene are MNHNS and SASEGT. The CDR3 DNA, read in part, is TGTGCTAGCAGTGAGGGGACAGGGGGGAGTTATGAG. Residues: CASSEGTGGSYE. The entire CDR3 reads CASSEGTGGSYEQFF.

This clone was seen at least ten times. The DNA ends 3 residues before the CDR3 does, and the rest of the CDR3 is filled in from the germline J gene. The V and J genes are TRBV19 and TRBJ1-5, with TRBD1 as a possible D gene (6 bases). This CDR3 region has 15 residues. Germline-derived CDR1 and CDR2 are LNHDA and SQIVND (reference sequence). The V end was cut by 2 bases, the J end by 2 bases, with 10 bases between. The CDR3 DNA, read in part, is TGTGCCAGTAGTATACAGGGGACCGGCAATCAGCCC. Amino acids: CASSIQGTGNQP. In full, the CDR3 reads CASSIQGTGNQPQHF.